This TCR beta chain comes out of a study of OX40 agonist ivuxolimab in advanced cancers. As for the study in general: Partial responses, seen in three patients, involved one hepatocellular carcinoma and two cutaneous melanomas.

Per germline, CDR1 SGHRS and CDR2 YFSETQ. The length of the CDR3 is 16 residues. The V and J ends lost 0 bases and 1 base, in that order; junction bases with no gene match: 4. Repertoires were generated with immunoSEQ multiplex PCR, while TCRdb's copy carries only in-frame clones and drops some. Of 70,000 or so clones listed, about four fifths are singletons. This clonotype was sampled from an adult with an advanced solid tumor such as melanoma, head and neck, liver or kidney cancer. The chain combines TRBV5-1 with TRBJ2-3, with TRBD2 identical over 8 bases. Sequencing was performed on CD4+ or CD8+ T cells sorted from blood, taken in a trial of the OX40 agonist ivuxolimab. The CDR3 region is CASSLVAGGGTDTQYF. In nucleotides, the CDR3 is TGCGCCAGCAGCTTGGTGGCGGGAGGTGGCACAGATACGCAGTATTTT.